A single sample gave rise to the 21 T cell receptor beta chains below, sequenced in a study of T cells after somatic rescue of genetic block. The repertoire was sequenced with immunoSEQ multiplex PCR; TCRdb's copy has only in-frame clones and lacks some. The sample records about 67,000 clones, 90% to 95% being singletons. Sample: peripheral blood mononuclear cells (PBMCs). Every receptor here comes from a man aged 35 to 55.

The gene calls are TRBV27 and TRBJ2-5; 8 bases agree with TRBD1. Gene TRBJ2-7 matches the end of the DNA better, so the J call may be wrong. CDR1 is MNHEY and CDR2 is SMNVEV in the germline V gene (reference sequence). The CDR3 covers 14 residues. The CDR3 sequence: CASSPGQGPYEQYF. CDR3 nucleotides: TGTGCCAGCAGCCCCGGACAGGGACCCTACGAGCAGTACTTC.

The gene calls are TRBV9 and TRBJ2-7, with D maybe TRBD2 (5 bases). V was shortened by 0 bases and J by 2 bases, with 24 bases between the two germline ends. Looked up from germline, CDR1 is SGDLS and CDR2 is YYNGEE. The CDR3 consists of 19 residues. The CDR3 protein is CASSVAGEPRAGSAYEQYF. The DNA for the CDR3 is TGTGCCAGCAGCGTAGCTGGGGAGCCGAGGGCAGGAAGTGCCTACGAGCAGTACTTC.

The chain couples TRBV6-1 to TRBJ2-5; 12 bases are a match to TRBD2. Germline CDR1 and CDR2: MNHNS and SASEGT. V lost 2 bases, J lost 2 bases, and 0 bases stayed unmatched. The CDR3 runs to 15 residues. In nucleotides, the CDR3 is TGTGCCAGCAGTGAACTAGCGGGGGGGCAAGAGACCCAGTACTTC. Its protein product is CASSELAGGQETQYF.

The chain links TRBV4-3 to TRBJ1-2; 7 bases fit TRBD1. This CDR3 is 15 amino acids long. The germline gives CDR1 LGHNA, CDR2 YSLEER. V shed 0 bases and J 6 bases; nucleotides not matched to a gene: 7. The CDR3 here is CASSQDRGQRNGYTF. The CDR3 coding sequence is TGCGCCAGCAGCCAAGATCGGGGACAGCGAAATGGCTACACCTTC.

The V call is TRBV19, the J call TRBJ2-7; D is perhaps TRBD1 (5 bases). Trimming pared 1 base from V and 5 bases from J, leaving 15 bases between. Germline-derived CDR1 and CDR2 are LNHDA and SQIVND (reference sequence). The CDR3 runs to 15 residues. CDR3 sequence: CASSIVHRPTNEQYF. CDR3 sequence (DNA): TGTGCCAGTAGTATAGTGCACAGGCCGACGAACGAGCAGTACTTC. Complete variable domain (other parts from reference TRBV19 and TRBJ2-7): DGGITQSPKYLFRKEGQNVTLSCEQNLNHDAMYWYRQDPGQGLRLIYYSQIVNDFQKGDIAEGYSVSREKKESFPLTVTSAQKNPTAFYLCASSIVHRPTNEQYFGPGTRLTVT.

J is TRBJ1-3 and V is TRBV7-8, with D possibly TRBD1 on 5 matching bases. The CDR3 has 15 residues. Trimming took 0 bases from V and 8 from J, leaving 14 bases between them. Germline V CDR1 and CDR2: SGHVS, FQNEAQ. The CDR3 loop is CASSLAESLGDTIYF. In DNA form, the CDR3 reads TGTGCCAGCAGCTTAGCGGAGAGCCTAGGGGACACCATATATTTT.

The chain uses TRBV2 and TRBJ2-4; TRBD2 aligns across 7 bases. V shed 3 bases, J shed 0 bases, and the junction held 8 bases outside the gene matches. CDR3 length equals 17 residues. CDR1 is SNHLY and CDR2 is FYNNEI in the germline V gene. CDR3: CASSDQLAALAKNIQYF. Here the CDR3 DNA reads TGTGCCAGCAGTGACCAGCTAGCGGCCCTAGCCAAAAACATTCAGTACTTC.

Concerning this clone: One junction end disagrees with the germline gene, perhaps due to a read error. This rearrangement joins TRBV18 to TRBJ2-1, with 9 positions matching TRBD1. Looked up from germline, CDR1 is KGHSH and CDR2 is LQKENI. The CDR3 spans 13 residues. This chain's CDR3 is CASSPVKGQGSLF. As DNA, the CDR3 is TGTGCCAGCTCACCCGTGAAGGGACAGGGTAGTCTCTTC.

The V call is TRBV5-1, the J call TRBJ2-5; TRBD2 might be the D (5 bases). The V end lost 3 bases, the J end lost 9 bases, and 15 bases lay between the germline ends. Per the germline V gene, CDR1 is SGHRS and CDR2 is YFSETQ. The CDR3 sequence is 13 residues long. In DNA, the CDR3 is TGCGCCAGCAGCTCGGACGGAGCGGTGGCCCAGTACTTC. Encoded protein: CASSSDGAVAQYF.

The chain recombines TRBV19 with TRBJ2-5; 7 positions agree with TRBD1. J was trimmed by 5 bases and V by 4 bases; bases with no gene match: 10. There are 15 residues in the CDR3. Germline-derived CDR1 and CDR2 are LNHDA and SQIVND (reference sequence). CDR3 nucleotide sequence: TGTGCCAGTAGTAGAGGGACAGACCGTCGGGAGACCCAGTACTTC. Its protein is CASSRGTDRRETQYF.

The V gene is TRBV4-2, the J gene TRBJ2-1; 7 bases are a match to TRBD1. Germline CDR1 is LGHNA and CDR2 is YNFKEQ. Unmatched junction bases numbered 4, after V lost 1 base and J lost 4 bases. CDR3 length equals 15 residues. The CDR3 spells CASSQVGTAYNEQFF. In DNA, the CDR3 is TGTGCCAGCAGCCAAGTCGGGACAGCGTACAATGAGCAGTTCTTC.

The V call is TRBV4-3, the J call TRBJ2-3, with 7 positions matching TRBD1. This CDR3 is built from 16 residues. Germline V gene sequence: CDR1 LGHNA, CDR2 YSLEER. V gave up 1 base and J gave up 1 base; unmatched junction bases: 5. The CDR3 sequence: CASSQGSGQGTDTQYF. Here the CDR3 DNA reads TGCGCCAGCAGCCAAGGGAGTGGACAGGGCACAGATACGCAGTATTTT.

The chain links TRBV20-1 to TRBJ2-5, with D unresolved. CDR1 is DFQATT and CDR2 is SNEGSKA in the germline V gene (reference sequence). Trimming took off 6 bases at V and 5 bases at J, with 10 bases between the two ends. This CDR3 spans 11 amino acids. The DNA of the CDR3 is TGCAGTGCAAAGGGTCAGGAGACCCAGTACTTC. It is translated as CSAKGQETQYF.

This clone was detected once. The rearrangement links TRBV7-2 to TRBJ2-7; TRBD1 is a possible D gene (6 bases). This CDR3 is 13 amino acids long. V lost 1 base and J 9 bases, leaving 13 bases between the germline ends. Per the germline V gene, CDR1 is SGHTA and CDR2 is FQGNSA. This chain's CDR3 is CASSLDYRALQYF. The CDR3 nucleotides are TGTGCCAGCAGCTTAGACTACAGGGCCCTGCAGTACTTC.

The V gene is TRBV5-1, the J gene TRBJ2-3, with a possible D match to TRBD1 (6 bases). Germline V CDR1 and CDR2: SGHRS, YFSETQ. This CDR3 is built from 14 residues. Trimming shortened V by 0 bases and J by 5 bases, and 10 bases separated the two germline ends. Here the CDR3 DNA reads TGCGCCAGCAGCTTGGGGGGGCTCAGAGATACGCAGTATTTT. Its translation: CASSLGGLRDTQYF.

The chain combines TRBV4-1 with TRBJ2-6; 13 bases are a match to TRBD2. This CDR3 spans 21 amino acids. Per germline, CDR1 MGHRA and CDR2 YSYEKL. V lost 3 bases to trimming and J lost 4 bases; unmatched junction nucleotides: 15. For the CDR3, the DNA is TGCGCCAGCAGCCAGATAACCGCCTCACTAGCGGGAGGGAGCGGGGCCAACGTCCTGACTTTC. It translates to CASSQITASLAGGSGANVLTF.

Only one count was recorded for this clone. The chain recombines TRBV5-6 with TRBJ1-5; D is possibly TRBD1 (5 bases). V was clipped by 3 bases and J by 0 bases, with 10 bases between them. Per germline, CDR1 SGHDT and CDR2 YYEEEE. This CDR3 is built from 15 residues. CDR3 protein: CASSSGTPSNQPQHF. The CDR3 bases are TGTGCCAGCAGCTCCGGGACCCCTAGCAATCAGCCCCAGCATTTT. Based on the CDR3 plus reference TRBV5-6 and TRBJ1-5, the full variable domain is DAGVTQSPTHLIKTRGQQVTLRCSPKSGHDTVSWYQQALGQGPQFIFQYYEEEERQRGNFPDRFSGHQFPNYSSELNVNALLLGDSALYLCASSSGTPSNQPQHFGDGTRLSIL.

A single count supports this clone. The chain couples TRBV6-1 to TRBJ1-4, with unresolved D. The CDR3 length is 19 residues. CDR1 is MNHNS, CDR2 SASEGT, per germline. V was pared by 2 bases and J by 7 bases, with 26 bases between. The CDR3 is CASSEFLLQAKAGFEKLFF. CDR3 bases: TGTGCCAGCAGTGAATTTTTATTGCAGGCCAAAGCCGGCTTTGAAAAACTGTTTTTT.

The V gene is TRBV30, the J gene TRBJ2-3; tentative D call: TRBD1 (6 bases). Trimming took off 0 bases at V and 2 bases at J, with 12 bases between the two ends. Per the germline V gene, CDR1 is GTSNPN and CDR2 is SVGIG (reference sequence). The CDR3 spans 15 residues. The DNA of the CDR3 is TGTGCCTGGAGTGTAGTGGGACAACCCACAGATACGCAGTATTTT. Protein sequence: CAWSVVGQPTDTQYF.

The genes are TRBV29-1 and TRBJ2-1; D gene uncertain. The CDR3 contains 13 residues. In germline, CDR1 is SQVTM, CDR2 ANQGSEA. Trimming stripped 1 base from V and 9 bases from J, with 13 bases between. CDR3 region: CSVEAGPWGEQFF. The CDR3 bases are TGCAGCGTTGAAGCGGGTCCCTGGGGTGAGCAGTTCTTC.

This clone has a handful of counts. The chain links TRBV18 to TRBJ1-1; tentative D call: TRBD1 (6 bases). V lost 5 bases and J 8 bases, leaving 12 bases between the germline ends. Germline V gene data show CDR1 as KGHSH and CDR2 as LQKENI. CDR3 size: 12 residues. DNA of the CDR3: TGTGCCAGCTCATACGGGACACTAGAAGCTTTCTTT. This codes for CASSYGTLEAFF.